These 18 T cell receptor beta chains came from one sample sequenced in a study of molecular identifiers for immune sequencing clone quantification. TCRdb passed the PCR reads through MiXCR, listing each CDR3 protein once. The table shows about 640,000 distinct CDR3 sequences, with 15% to 20% occurring only once. Sequencing was performed on naive CD8+ T cells from blood, with Jurkat cell RNA spiked in. Subset given: FACS-sorted CD8+CD4-CCR7+CD45RA+ naive T cells. The receptors shown here come from a human donor in good health. Some libraries in this study had Jurkat cell RNA spiked in.

This clonotype was found many times. The chain has TRBV5-5 and TRBJ2-3, with D possibly called TRBD1 or TRBD2 (5 bases each). Trimming stripped 1 base from V and 1 base from J, with 10 bases between. The CDR3 is made up of 15 amino acids. Germline V gives CDR1 SGHKS, CDR2 YYEKEE (reference sequence). This chain's CDR3 is CASSLYGGGTDTQYF. CDR3 nucleotide sequence: TGTGCCAGCAGCTTGTATGGGGGAGGCACAGATACGCAGTATTTT.

This clonotype was counted ten times or more. The rearrangement links TRBV20-1 to TRBJ1-1; TRBD1 is a possible D gene (5 bases). V dropped 0 bases and J dropped 7 bases, with 18 bases sitting between them. The CDR3 consists of 15 residues. The germline V gene has CDR1 DFQATT and CDR2 SNEGSKA (reference sequence). CDR3 sequence (DNA): TGCAGTGCTAGAGATCAGGGCAGACGAAATGGTGAAGCTTTCTTT. Protein sequence: CSARDQGRRNGEAFF.

As regards this clonotype: With a much larger clone just one base away, this may be a read error. V usage is TRBV21-1 and J usage is TRBJ1-5. TRBV21-1 is labeled a pseudogene. The CDR3 length is 14 residues. The CDR3 DNA is TGTGCCAGCGGCAAAATCGGTAACAAGCAGCCCCAGCATTTT. This codes for CASGKIGNKQPQHF.

This clonotype occurred many times. This sequence joins TRBV7-9 and TRBJ2-3, with TRBD1 matching 9 bases. Germline values: CDR1 SEHNR, CDR2 FQNEAQ (reference sequence). V gave up 2 bases and J gave up 4 bases; unmatched junction bases: 4. The length of the CDR3 is 15 residues. The CDR3 loop reads CASSLTTGGADTQYF. The DNA for the CDR3 is TGTGCCAGCAGCTTAACTACAGGGGGCGCAGATACGCAGTATTTT.

The chain couples TRBV30 to TRBJ2-1; D is possibly TRBD1 (5 bases). There are 14 residues in the CDR3. CDR1 and CDR2 (germline): GTSNPN, SVGIG (reference sequence). Trimming took off 0 bases at V and 10 bases at J, with 16 bases between the two ends. The CDR3 nucleotides are TGTGCCTGGAGTGTCCTAAAGGGGTACGGGGAGCAGTTCTTC. The encoded protein is CAWSVLKGYGEQFF.

This clonotype came up many times. The chain has TRBV5-1 and TRBJ1-1, with 7 bases identical to TRBD1. The J segment lost 3 bases and the V segment lost 2 bases, leaving 4 bases of the junction unmatched. The CDR3 has 14 amino acids. From germline, CDR1 is SGHRS and CDR2 YFSETQ. The CDR3 loop is CASSFDRDYTEAFF. The CDR3 bases are TGCGCCAGCAGCTTCGACAGGGATTACACTGAAGCTTTCTTT.

This clonotype occurred many times. V is TRBV5-4 and J is TRBJ1-6; TRBD1 might be the D (6 bases). The CDR3 extends over 15 amino acids. Germline assignment: CDR1 SGHNT and CDR2 YYREEE (reference sequence). V lost 4 bases to trimming and J lost 7 bases, with 15 bases between them. The CDR3 DNA follows: TGTGCCAGCAGCAGGTCGGACAGACTGAATTCACCCCTCCACTTT. Translating gives CASSRSDRLNSPLHF.

This clonotype was seen ten or more times. This chain joins TRBV6-2 or TRBV6-3 and TRBJ2-1; a weak D match, TRBD2 (5 bases). CDR1 is MNHEY, CDR2 SVGEGT, per germline. Trimming pared 6 bases from V and 10 bases from J, leaving 10 bases between. The CDR3 loop spans 11 amino acids. The CDR3 nucleotides read TGTGCCAGCAGGTGGGGAGTCGAGCAGTTCTTC. It is translated as CASRWGVEQFF.

This clonotype occurred many times. The chain uses TRBV5-1 and TRBJ2-1, with 8 positions matching TRBD1. CDR3 length: 14 amino acids. J lost 7 bases, V lost 0 bases, and 3 bases had no gene match. CDR1 and CDR2 from the germline V gene are SGHRS and YFSETQ. CDR3 DNA sequence: TGCGCCAGCAGCTTGGGACAGGGGATGAATGAGCAGTTCTTC. Translating it yields CASSLGQGMNEQFF. Filled out from reference TRBV5-1 and TRBJ2-1, the complete variable domain reads KAGVTQTPRYLIKTRGQQVTLSCSPISGHRSVSWYQQTPGQGLQFLFEYFSETQRNKGNFPGRFSGRQFSNSRSEMNVSTLELGDSALYLCASSLGQGMNEQFFGPGTRLTVL.

This clonotype was seen at least ten times. The chain employs TRBV27 and TRBJ2-7, with 7 bases identical to TRBD1. The CDR3 is made up of 13 amino acids. From germline, CDR1 is MNHEY and CDR2 SMNVEV (reference sequence). The V and J ends lost 3 bases and 7 bases, in that order; junction bases with no gene match: 6. CDR3 sequence reads: CASSFFGTAEQYF. The CDR3 bases are TGTGCCAGCAGTTTCTTCGGGACAGCTGAGCAGTACTTC.

This sequence joins TRBV7-8 and TRBJ1-1, with 7 bases lining up with TRBD1. CDR3 length equals 14 residues. The V gene end was trimmed by 7 bases and the J gene end by 2 bases; junction bases not matched to a gene: 7. CDR1 is SGHVS, CDR2 FQNEAQ, per germline. The DNA of the CDR3 is TGTGCCAGCACCCAGGGGGGGGGAAACACTGAAGCTTTCTTT. Translation gives CASTQGGGNTEAFF.

This clonotype showed up many times. The gene calls are TRBV27 and TRBJ2-7; tentative D call: TRBD2 (6 bases). Germline assignment: CDR1 MNHEY and CDR2 SMNVEV (reference sequence). This CDR3 contains 15 residues. V was pared by 7 bases and J by 1 base, with 17 bases between. The CDR3 bases are TGTGCCAGCACCGGGAATAGCGGAATGTCCTACGAGCAGTACTTC. This sequence encodes CASTGNSGMSYEQYF.

In this sample, this clonotype turned up many times. The chain links TRBV27 to TRBJ2-7; D is unclear. The CDR3 totals 14 residues. Germline V gene lookup returns CDR1 MNHEY and CDR2 SMNVEV (reference sequence). The ends were cut back, 2 bases at V and 4 bases at J, with 12 bases in the middle. The CDR3 reads CASSLVRTQYEQYF. In nucleotides, the CDR3 is TGTGCCAGCAGTTTAGTGCGGACCCAGTACGAGCAGTACTTC.

This clonotype was picked up one time. The chain is built from TRBV29-1 and TRBJ1-1, with 8 bases fitting TRBD1. This CDR3 region has 14 residues. Germline lookup yields CDR1 SQVTM and CDR2 ANQGSEA. J lost 1 base, V lost 6 bases, and 7 bases had no gene match. DNA for the CDR3: TGCAGCGTCAGGACAGGGATCGCGAACACTGAAGCTTTCTTT. The encoded protein is CSVRTGIANTEAFF.

Ten or more counts support this clonotype. V usage is TRBV20-1 and J usage is TRBJ2-3, with a weak D call TRBD2 (6 bases). V lost 3 bases to trimming and J lost 1 base, with 11 bases between them. The CDR3 is 14 amino acids. The germline V gene encodes CDR1 DFQATT and CDR2 SNEGSKA (reference sequence). The CDR3 here is CSAREWGGTDTQYF. As DNA, the CDR3 is TGCAGTGCTAGGGAGTGGGGGGGCACAGATACGCAGTATTTT.

This clonotype has ten or more counts. V usage is TRBV2 and J usage is TRBJ2-3, with D perhaps TRBD2 (6 bases). CDR1 and CDR2 from the germline V gene are SNHLY and FYNNEI. The CDR3 has 17 amino acids. V gave up 3 bases and J gave up 0 bases, with 16 bases separating them. CDR3: CASSDPPSAASTDTQYF. The CDR3 bases are TGTGCCAGCAGTGATCCCCCTAGCGCAGCTAGCACAGATACGCAGTATTTT.

The gene calls are TRBV20-1 and TRBJ2-7; perhaps D is TRBD1 or TRBD2 (5 bases each). The V end was cut by 6 bases, the J end by 2 bases, with 14 bases between. Germline V gives CDR1 DFQATT, CDR2 SNEGSKA (reference sequence). This CDR3 is 13 amino acids long. The DNA for the CDR3 is TGCAGTGCCCGGGACCTCTACGCCTACGAGCAGTACTTC. Residues: CSARDLYAYEQYF.

This clonotype was counted ten times or more. This chain joins TRBV9 and TRBJ2-2; D is undetermined. The CDR3 extends over 16 amino acids. Germline CDR1 reads SGDLS; CDR2 reads YYNGEE. V lost 5 bases to trimming and J lost 1 base, with 15 bases between them. This CDR3 reads CASRDEGILNTGELFF. The DNA for the CDR3 is TGTGCCAGCAGAGACGAAGGGATTTTGAACACCGGGGAGCTGTTTTTT.